This record concerns one T cell receptor (beta chain) sequence. Its antigen is not known. The data stem from a study of graft-versus-host responses after intestinal transplantation. Trimming took 6 bases from V and 6 from J, leaving 14 bases between them. Germline lookup yields CDR1 SNHLY and CDR2 FYNNEI. This CDR3 comprises 14 residues. Overall study findings and caveats: Graft-donor T cell macrochimerism coincided with high graft-versus-host to host-versus-graft clonal ratios in allografts.

Libraries were prepared by immunoSEQ multiplex PCR; TCRdb keeps only in-frame clonotypes and omits some of them. The table shows fewer than 120,000 clones, with just over 90% occurring only once. J is TRBJ2-2 and V is TRBV2; D is possibly TRBD1 (6 bases). The TCR was taken from a human donor who received an intestinal transplant. Material: unstimulated CD8+ T cells sorted from spleen or lymph node cells, obtained before intestinal transplant. The DNA of the CDR3 is TGTGCCAGCAGAGCCGACAGGCGGCCCGGGGAGCTGTTTTTT. Residues: CASRADRRPGELFF.